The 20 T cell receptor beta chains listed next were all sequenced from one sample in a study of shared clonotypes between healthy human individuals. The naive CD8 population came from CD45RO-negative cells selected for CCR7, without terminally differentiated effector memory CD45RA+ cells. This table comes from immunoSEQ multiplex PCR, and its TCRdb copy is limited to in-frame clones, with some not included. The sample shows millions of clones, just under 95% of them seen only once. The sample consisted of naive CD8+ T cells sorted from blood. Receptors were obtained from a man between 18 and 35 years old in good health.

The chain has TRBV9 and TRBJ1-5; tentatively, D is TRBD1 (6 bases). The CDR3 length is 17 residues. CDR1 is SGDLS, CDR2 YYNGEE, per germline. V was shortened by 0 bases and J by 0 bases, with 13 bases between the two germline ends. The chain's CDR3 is CASSVDGRGNSNQPQHF. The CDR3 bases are TGTGCCAGCAGCGTAGACGGCAGGGGAAATAGCAATCAGCCCCAGCATTTT. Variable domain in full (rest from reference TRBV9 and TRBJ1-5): DSGVTQTPKHLITATGQRVTLRCSPRSGDLSVYWYQQSLDQGLQFLIQYYNGEERAKGNILERFSAQQFPDLHSELNLSSLELGDSALYFCASSVDGRGNSNQPQHFGDGTRLSIL.

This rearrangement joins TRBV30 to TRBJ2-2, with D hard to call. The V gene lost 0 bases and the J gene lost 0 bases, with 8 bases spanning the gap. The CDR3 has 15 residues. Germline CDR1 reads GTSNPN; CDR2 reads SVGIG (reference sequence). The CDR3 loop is CAWSVPTTNTGELFF. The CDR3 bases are TGTGCCTGGAGTGTCCCCACCACGAACACCGGGGAGCTGTTTTTT.

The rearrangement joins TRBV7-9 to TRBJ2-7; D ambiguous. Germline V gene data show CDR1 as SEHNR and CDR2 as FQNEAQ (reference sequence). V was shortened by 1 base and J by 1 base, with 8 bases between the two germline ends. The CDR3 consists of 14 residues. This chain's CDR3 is CASSLGTTSYEQYF. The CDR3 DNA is TGTGCCAGCAGCTTAGGGACCACTTCCTACGAGCAGTACTTC.

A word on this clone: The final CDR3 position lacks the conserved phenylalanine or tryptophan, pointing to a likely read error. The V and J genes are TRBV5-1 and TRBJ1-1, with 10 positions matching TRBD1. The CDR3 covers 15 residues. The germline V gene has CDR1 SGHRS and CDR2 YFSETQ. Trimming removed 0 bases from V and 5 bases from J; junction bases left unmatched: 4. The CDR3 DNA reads TGCGCCAGCAGCTTGGTAGGGGACAGGGGAACTGAAGCTTTCCTT. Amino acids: CASSLVGDRGTEAFL.

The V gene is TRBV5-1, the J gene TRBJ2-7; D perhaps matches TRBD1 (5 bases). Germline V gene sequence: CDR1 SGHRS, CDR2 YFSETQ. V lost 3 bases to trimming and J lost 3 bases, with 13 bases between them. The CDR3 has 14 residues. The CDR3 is CASSYEPDSYEQYF. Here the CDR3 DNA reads TGCGCCAGCAGCTACGAACCTGACAGCTACGAGCAGTACTTC.

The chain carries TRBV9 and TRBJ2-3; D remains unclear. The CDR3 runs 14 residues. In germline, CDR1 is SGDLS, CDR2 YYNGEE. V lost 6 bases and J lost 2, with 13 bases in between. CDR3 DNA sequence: TGTGCCAGCAACGAGCGCCCGCACACAGATACGCAGTATTTT. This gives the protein CASNERPHTDTQYF.

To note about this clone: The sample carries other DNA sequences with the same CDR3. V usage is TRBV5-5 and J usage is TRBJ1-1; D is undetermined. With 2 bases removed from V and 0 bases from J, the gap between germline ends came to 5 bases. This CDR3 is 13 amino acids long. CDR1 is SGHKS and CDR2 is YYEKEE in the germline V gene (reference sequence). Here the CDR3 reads CASSLDLNTEAFF. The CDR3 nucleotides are TGTGCCAGCAGCTTAGACCTGAACACTGAAGCTTTCTTT.

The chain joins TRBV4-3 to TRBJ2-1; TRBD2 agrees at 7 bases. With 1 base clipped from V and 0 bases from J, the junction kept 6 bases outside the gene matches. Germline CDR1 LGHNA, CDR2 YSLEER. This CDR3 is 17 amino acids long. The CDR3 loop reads CASSQVSGASSYNEQFF. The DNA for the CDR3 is TGCGCCAGCAGCCAAGTGAGCGGGGCGAGCTCCTACAATGAGCAGTTCTTC.

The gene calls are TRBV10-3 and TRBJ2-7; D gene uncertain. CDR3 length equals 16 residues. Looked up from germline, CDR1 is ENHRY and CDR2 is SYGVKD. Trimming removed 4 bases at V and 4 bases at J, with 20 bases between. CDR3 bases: TGTGCCATCAGTGGCCCCGAAGTAACCTCCTTATACGAGCAGTACTTC. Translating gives CAISGPEVTSLYEQYF.

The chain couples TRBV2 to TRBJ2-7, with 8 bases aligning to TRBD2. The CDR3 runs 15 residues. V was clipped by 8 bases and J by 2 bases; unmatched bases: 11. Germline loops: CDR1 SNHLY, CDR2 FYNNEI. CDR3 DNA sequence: TGTGCCAGCGTTGATCGTCTAGCGGGTCCCTACGAGCAGTACTTC. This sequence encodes CASVDRLAGPYEQYF. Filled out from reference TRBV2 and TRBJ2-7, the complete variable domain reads EPEVTQTPSHQVTQMGQEVILRCVPISNHLYFYWYRQILGQKVEFLVSFYNNEISEKSEIFDDQFSVERPDGSNFTLKIRSTKLEDSAMYFCASVDRLAGPYEQYFGPGTRLTVT.

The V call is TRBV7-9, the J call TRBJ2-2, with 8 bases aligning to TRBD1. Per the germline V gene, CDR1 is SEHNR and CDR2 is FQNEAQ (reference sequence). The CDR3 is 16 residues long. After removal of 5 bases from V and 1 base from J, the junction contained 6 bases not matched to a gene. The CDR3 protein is CASSHDRGLNTGELFF. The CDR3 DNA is TGTGCCAGCAGCCACGACAGGGGATTGAACACCGGGGAGCTGTTTTTT.

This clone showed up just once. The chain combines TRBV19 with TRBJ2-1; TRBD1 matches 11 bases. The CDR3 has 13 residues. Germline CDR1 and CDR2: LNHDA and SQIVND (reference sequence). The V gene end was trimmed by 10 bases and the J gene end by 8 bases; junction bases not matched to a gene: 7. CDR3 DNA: TGTGCCACCCGGGACAGGGGGACGGATGAGCAGTTCTTC. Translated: CATRDRGTDEQFF.

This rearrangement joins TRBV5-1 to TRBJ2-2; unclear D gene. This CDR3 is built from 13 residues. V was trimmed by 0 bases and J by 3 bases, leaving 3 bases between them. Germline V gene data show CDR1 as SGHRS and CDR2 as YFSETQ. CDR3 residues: CASSLVYTGELFF. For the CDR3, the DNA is TGCGCCAGCAGCTTGGTGTACACCGGGGAGCTGTTTTTT.

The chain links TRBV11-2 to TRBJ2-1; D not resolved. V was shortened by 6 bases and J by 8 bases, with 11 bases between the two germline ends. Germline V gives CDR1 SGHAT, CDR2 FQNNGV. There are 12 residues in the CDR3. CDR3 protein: CASSHISDEQFF. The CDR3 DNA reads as TGTGCCAGCAGTCACATCAGTGATGAGCAGTTCTTC. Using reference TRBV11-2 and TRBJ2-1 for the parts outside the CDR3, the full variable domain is EAGVAQSPRYKIIEKRQSVAFWCNPISGHATLYWYQQILGQGPKLLIQFQNNGVVDDSQLPKDRFSAERLKGVDSTLKIQPAKLEDSAVYLCASSHISDEQFFGPGTRLTVL.

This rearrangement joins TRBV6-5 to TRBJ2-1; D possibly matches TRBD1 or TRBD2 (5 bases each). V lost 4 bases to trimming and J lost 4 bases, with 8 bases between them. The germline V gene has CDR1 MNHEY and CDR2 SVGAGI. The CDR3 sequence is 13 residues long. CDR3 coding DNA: TGTGCCAGCAGTTTGGGACGGTACAATGAGCAGTTCTTC. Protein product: CASSLGRYNEQFF.

The CDR3 is CASSPGTGQGDDGYTF. The CDR3 DNA follows: TGTGCCAGCTCACCAGGGACGGGACAGGGGGATGATGGCTACACCTTC. This rearrangement joins TRBV18 to TRBJ1-2; 11 positions agree with TRBD1. Germline lookup yields CDR1 KGHSH and CDR2 LQKENI. V was pared by 2 bases and J by 6 bases, with 8 bases of the junction left unmatched. The CDR3 has 16 amino acids.

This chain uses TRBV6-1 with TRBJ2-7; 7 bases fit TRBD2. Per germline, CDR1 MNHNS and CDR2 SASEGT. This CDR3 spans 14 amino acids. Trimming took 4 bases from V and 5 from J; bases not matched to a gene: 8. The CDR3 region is CASSGRRESDEQYF. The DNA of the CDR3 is TGTGCCAGCAGTGGGAGGCGGGAGTCAGACGAGCAGTACTTC.

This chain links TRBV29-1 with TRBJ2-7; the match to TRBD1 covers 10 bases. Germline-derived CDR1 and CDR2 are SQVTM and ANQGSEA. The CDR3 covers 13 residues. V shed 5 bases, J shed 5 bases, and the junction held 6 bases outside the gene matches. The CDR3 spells CSVFSGTGDEQYF. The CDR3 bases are TGCAGCGTTTTCTCCGGGACAGGGGACGAGCAGTACTTC.

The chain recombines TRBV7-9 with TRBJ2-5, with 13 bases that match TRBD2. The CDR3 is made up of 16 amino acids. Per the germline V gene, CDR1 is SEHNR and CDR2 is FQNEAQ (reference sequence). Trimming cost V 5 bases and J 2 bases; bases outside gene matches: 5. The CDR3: CASSQTSGGSQETQYF. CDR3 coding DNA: TGTGCCAGCAGCCAGACTAGCGGGGGGTCACAAGAGACCCAGTACTTC. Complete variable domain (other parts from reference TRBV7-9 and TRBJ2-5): DTGVSQNPRHKITKRGQNVTFRCDPISEHNRLYWYRQTLGQGPEFLTYFQNEAQLEKSRLLSDRFSAERPKGSFSTLEIQRTEQGDSAMYLCASSQTSGGSQETQYFGPGTRLLVL.

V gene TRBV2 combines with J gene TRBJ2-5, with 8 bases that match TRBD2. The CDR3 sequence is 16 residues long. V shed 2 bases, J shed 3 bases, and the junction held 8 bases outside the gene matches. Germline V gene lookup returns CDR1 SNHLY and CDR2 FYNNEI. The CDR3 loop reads CASSETAGLGEETQYF. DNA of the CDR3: TGTGCCAGCAGTGAAACGGCGGGACTAGGAGAAGAGACCCAGTACTTC.